This entry features one T cell receptor beta chain sequence. V was shortened by 6 bases and J by 3 bases, with 17 bases between the two germline ends. CDR3 length: 15 amino acids. Germline assignment: CDR1 MDHEN and CDR2 SYDVKM. The data were produced by immunoSEQ multiplex PCR, yet TCRdb's version contains in-frame clones alone and is incomplete. The sample lists roughly 100,000 clones, more than 85% occurring once. This specimen belongs to a study of T cell responses to AZD1222 COVID-19 vaccine. The source is an adult in good health. Source: peripheral blood, taken on day 0 of AZD1222 vaccination. V and J are TRBV28 and TRBJ2-5; a possible D gene is TRBD2 (6 bases). The CDR3 DNA reads TGTGCCAGCAGCAGAGTGGGGGGTCCCGAAGAGACCCAGTACTTC. Residues: CASSRVGGPEETQYF.